Shown below are 7 T cell receptor beta chains from a single sample sequenced in a study of blood T cells in healthy people across ages. Primers used in a second PCR of roughly 6 to 11 cycles were a sample-barcoded 5' primer and a J-beta primer mix. TCRdb re-analysed the 5' RACE reads in MiXCR, keeping a single row per CDR3 protein. The sample holds over a million distinct CDR3 sequences; approximately 59% are singletons and the top ten take 6.5% to 8.5%. Specimen: blood. These receptors were obtained from a man aged 18 to 29 in good health.

This clonotype has more than one count but fewer than ten. The chain carries TRBV12-3 or TRBV12-4 and TRBJ1-2; D unclear. Trimming left V 6 bases short and J 4 bases short, with 9 bases between. This CDR3 has 12 residues. Written as DNA, the CDR3 is TGTGCCAGCAGCTTGGGAATCTATGGCTACACCTTC. Its translation: CASSLGIYGYTF.

This clonotype was recorded a few times. The J gene is TRBJ2-3, the V gene TRBV6-5, with 8 bases matching TRBD1. CDR1 and CDR2 (germline): MNHEY, SVGAGI. With 0 bases clipped from V and 4 bases from J, the junction kept 18 bases outside the gene matches. The CDR3 runs 20 residues. DNA of the CDR3: TGTGCCAGCAGTTACTCCGTGTATACCGACAGGGGAATTTTTGCAGATACGCAGTATTTT. It specifies CASSYSVYTDRGIFADTQYF.

The chain uses TRBV25-1 and TRBJ2-7, with 10 positions matching TRBD2. The CDR3 covers 14 residues. Germline V gene lookup returns CDR1 MGHDK and CDR2 SYGVNS. V was clipped by 8 bases and J by 7 bases; unmatched bases: 11. CDR3 bases: TGTGCCAGCGGGGGAGCGGGAGGGCCGGGTGAGCAGTACTTC. Its protein product is CASGGAGGPGEQYF.

This clonotype has more than one count but fewer than ten. The chain couples TRBV4-1 to TRBJ2-5, with unresolved D. In germline, CDR1 is MGHRA, CDR2 YSYEKL. Trimming pared 1 base from V and 5 bases from J, leaving 14 bases between. CDR3 length equals 15 residues. CDR3 bases: TGCGCCAGCAGCCAAGTAGAGGCCTCCCTGGAGACCCAGTACTTC. Translating gives CASSQVEASLETQYF.

This clonotype was seen more than once but under ten times. The CDR3 sequence is CASSSYWTSGLTLADTQYF. The CDR3 region has the DNA TGTGCCAGCAGTTCTTACTGGACTAGCGGGCTGACCTTAGCAGATACGCAGTATTTT. The chain combines TRBV28 with TRBJ2-3, with 11 nucleotides matching TRBD2. Germline lookup yields CDR1 MDHEN and CDR2 SYDVKM. V lost 4 bases to trimming and J lost 4 bases; unmatched junction nucleotides: 16. This CDR3 contains 19 residues. Variable domain in full (rest from reference TRBV28 and TRBJ2-3): DVKVTQSSRYLVKRTGEKVFLECVQDMDHENMFWYRQDPGLGLRLIYFSYDVKMKEKGDIPEGYSVSREKKERFSLILESASTNQTSMYLCASSSYWTSGLTLADTQYFGPGTRLTVL.

The rearrangement uses TRBV28 and TRBJ2-2, with 7 bases that match TRBD1. Germline loops: CDR1 MDHEN, CDR2 SYDVKM. The CDR3 covers 16 residues. V gave up 5 bases and J gave up 2 bases; unmatched junction bases: 8. DNA for the CDR3: TGTGCCAGCAGTACCTCCGGGACAGAAAACACCGGGGAGCTGTTTTTT. It codes for CASSTSGTENTGELFF.

The table lists this clonotype with a few counts. The rearrangement uses TRBV20-1 and TRBJ1-6; D ambiguous. The length of the CDR3 is 14 residues. Germline V gene data show CDR1 as DFQATT and CDR2 as SNEGSKA (reference sequence). V gave up 4 bases and J gave up 8 bases, with 15 bases separating them. CDR3 protein: CSATLDLRDSPLHF. The CDR3 nucleotides are TGCAGTGCTACCCTCGACCTGAGGGATTCACCCCTCCACTTT.